The rows below give T cell receptor beta chains drawn from one sample of a study of blood T cells in healthy people across ages. TCRdb fed the 5' RACE reads into MiXCR, producing one record per CDR3 protein. The repertoire consists of 1.5 million to 2 million distinct CDR3 sequences, with 25% to 30% occurring once and the leading ten covering 7.7%. The sequencing sample was made of blood. All receptors derive from a woman aged 25-40 years in good health. CDR3s include the opening cysteine and the closing phenylalanine or tryptophan.

V	J	CDR3
TRBV11-2	TRBJ1-5	CASSRSREAGNQPQHF
TRBV7-2	TRBJ1-6	CASSLVGKGQSPLHF
TRBV29-1	TRBJ2-2	CSVEDRAISTGELFF
TRBV2	TRBJ2-7	CASSGKRGSAIYEQYF
TRBV5-1	TRBJ2-5	CASSLRLAEAQYF
TRBV5-1	TRBJ2-1	CASSFRRASEQFF
TRBV7-9	TRBJ2-7	CASSREGLYYEQYF
TRBV7-9	TRBJ2-4	CASSASGNEQYF
TRBV29-1	TRBJ2-7	CSVKGGTYEQYF
TRBV4-1	TRBJ1-1	CASSQPGQGSTEAFF
TRBV3-1	TRBJ1-1	CASSQEPGTEAFF
TRBV10-1	TRBJ1-1	CASSRTGTQNTEAFF
TRBV29-1	TRBJ1-2	CSVAGQGVSNYGYTF
TRBV3-1	TRBJ2-5	CASSQDRLAGAETQYF
TRBV5-1	TRBJ2-7	CASSPLAARAYEQYF
TRBV29-1	TRBJ2-6	CSVEDLRGANVPTF
TRBV3-1	TRBJ1-2	CASSPPGRTNYGYTF
TRBV2	TRBJ2-5	CASSEEESGRYF
TRBV18	TRBJ1-2	CASSTQTEDGYTF
TRBV29-1	TRBJ1-4	CSATGGSEKLFF
TRBV7-2	TRBJ1-2	CASSSTTGPTKGYTF
TRBV7-3	TRBJ1-2	CASSLGQQDGYTF
TRBV24-1	TRBJ2-1	CATSDNSGRLHEQFF
TRBV27	TRBJ2-3	CATQGGSGAFTDTQYF
TRBV11-2	TRBJ2-2	CASSLGGSSTRELFF
TRBV7-9	TRBJ1-2	CASSQGAFDGYTF
TRBV3-1	TRBJ2-7	CASSRLTGVAYEQYF
TRBV28	TRBJ2-3	CASSLMGETSTDTQYF
TRBV12-3/TRBV12-4	TRBJ1-5	CASCLGSGQLQHF
TRBV6-5	TRBJ2-3	CASSYRTGAGTDTQYF
TRBV4-3	TRBJ2-1	CASSQFKRDPQTSYNEQFF
TRBV27	TRBJ2-7	CATGTSGRMYF
TRBV6-6	TRBJ2-5	CASRPTRMGTQYF
TRBV12-3/TRBV12-4	TRBJ2-3	CASSLRGGGPEDTQYF
TRBV9	TRBJ2-2	CASSAQSQGAPGELFF
TRBV20-1	TRBJ2-1	CSATDPRGVRADNEQFF
TRBV6-6	TRBJ2-1	CASSEDRGNYNEQFF
TRBV6-6	TRBJ1-6	CASSYRSADSPLHF
TRBV20-1	TRBJ1-3	CSAQTSSGNTIYF
TRBV4-3	TRBJ2-3	CASSLGTGGTAADTQYF
TRBV29-1	TRBJ2-3	CSGLTQTSTDTQYF
TRBV12-3/TRBV12-4	TRBJ2-1	CASSLPTGSEQFF
TRBV9	TRBJ1-1	CASSVEGGFSTEAFF
TRBV12-3/TRBV12-4	TRBJ2-3	CASRSGGITDTQYF
TRBV7-2	TRBJ2-7	CASSFSSGSWEQYF
TRBV6-6	TRBJ1-1	CASSKSGQSEAFF
TRBV11-2	TRBJ2-5	CASSLAVGGQETQYF
TRBV5-1	TRBJ2-5	CVSSVLETGGGETQYF
TRBV4-3	TRBJ2-7	CASSHEAGVPTYEQYF
TRBV6-2/TRBV6-3	TRBJ2-1	CASSYSRTGIYNEQFF
TRBV14	TRBJ1-1	CASSLGAPGNTEAFF
TRBV24-1	TRBJ2-4	CATSDRLRDRVAKNIQYF
TRBV29-1	TRBJ2-1	CSVDLAGGYEQFF
TRBV7-3	TRBJ1-5	CASSLTPRQPQHF
TRBV7-2	TRBJ1-6	CASSFRVGNSPLHF
TRBV14	TRBJ2-1	CASSQVTKPGGDNEQFF
TRBV18	TRBJ2-7	CASSPQGGYEQYF
TRBV11-3	TRBJ2-1	CASSHLAGGLNEQFF
TRBV6-5	TRBJ2-3	CASSPSPSSTDTQYF
TRBV20-1	TRBJ2-5	CSASGGTGQIQETQYF